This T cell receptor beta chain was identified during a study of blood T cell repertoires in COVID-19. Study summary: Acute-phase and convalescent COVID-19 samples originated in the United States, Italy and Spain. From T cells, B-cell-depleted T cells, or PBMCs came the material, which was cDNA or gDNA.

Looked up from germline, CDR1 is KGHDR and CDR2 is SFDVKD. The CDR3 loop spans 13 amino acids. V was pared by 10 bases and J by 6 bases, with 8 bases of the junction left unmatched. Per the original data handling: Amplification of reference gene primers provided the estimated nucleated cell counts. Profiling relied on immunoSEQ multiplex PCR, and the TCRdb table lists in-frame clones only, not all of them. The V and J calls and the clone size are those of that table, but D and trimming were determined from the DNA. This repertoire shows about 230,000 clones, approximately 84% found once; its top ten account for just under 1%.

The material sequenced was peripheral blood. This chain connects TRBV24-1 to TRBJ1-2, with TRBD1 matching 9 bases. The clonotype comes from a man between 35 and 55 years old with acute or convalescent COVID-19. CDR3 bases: TGTGCCACTAGGGACCGGGACAGGGATGGCTACACCTTC. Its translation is CATRDRDRDGYTF.